Listed below are T cell receptor beta chains from one sample, sequenced in a study of OX40 agonist ivuxolimab in advanced cancers. Here immunoSEQ multiplex PCR was the method, and the copy in TCRdb shows in-frame clones only, minus some. In the table there are about 69,000 clones, around 90% of which are singletons. Sequences were derived from CD4+ or CD8+ T cells sorted from blood, sampled in a trial of the OX40 agonist ivuxolimab. The source is an adult with an advanced solid tumor such as melanoma, head and neck, liver or kidney cancer. CDR3s include the opening cysteine and the closing phenylalanine or tryptophan. The D gene is left open where the match is weak. Clone size is stated in some rows and not others, as once, few, many or a class when expanded.

abundance: .
j_gene: TRBJ2-1
len: 12
d_gene: .
v_gene: TRBV11-3
CDR3nt: TGTGCCAGCAGCGACCGGCGCGCTAGTGAGTTCTTC
CDR3aa: CASSDRRASEFF

abundance: .
j_gene: TRBJ2-2
len: 12
d_gene: .
v_gene: TRBV29-1
CDR3nt: TGCAGCGTTGAAGCCTACACCGGGGAGCTGTTTTTT
CDR3aa: CSVEAYTGELFF

abundance: once
j_gene: TRBJ2-2
len: 16
d_gene: TRBD2
v_gene: TRBV4-2
CDR3nt: TGTGCCAGCAGCCGAGGACTAGCGGGAGGGACCGGGGAGCTGTTTTTT
CDR3aa: CASSRGLAGGTGELFF

abundance: .
j_gene: TRBJ2-3
len: 13
d_gene: TRBD2
v_gene: TRBV9
CDR3nt: TGTGCCAGCAGCCCAACAGCCGGGACTACTCAGTATTTT
CDR3aa: CASSPTAGTTQYF

abundance: .
j_gene: TRBJ2-5
len: 16
d_gene: TRBD2
v_gene: TRBV5-8
CDR3nt: TGTGCCAGCAGCTGGGGGAGGACTAGCGGCCAAGAGACCCAGTACTTC
CDR3aa: CASSWGRTSGQETQYF

abundance: few
j_gene: TRBJ1-5
len: 13
d_gene: .
v_gene: TRBV6-1
CDR3nt: TGTGCCAGCAGTGAAGAGACCCATCAGCCCCAGCATTTT
CDR3aa: CASSEETHQPQHF

abundance: .
j_gene: TRBJ1-1
len: 14
d_gene: .
v_gene: TRBV2
CDR3nt: TGTGCCAGCAGTGAATCCGGGGGACTGGGTGAAGCTTTCTTT
CDR3aa: CASSESGGLGEAFF

abundance: few
j_gene: TRBJ1-5
len: 14
d_gene: TRBD1
v_gene: TRBV9
CDR3nt: TGTGCCAGCAGCAACGGGACAGCAATTCAGCCCCAGCATTTT
CDR3aa: CASSNGTAIQPQHF

abundance: .
j_gene: TRBJ1-1
len: 15
d_gene: .
v_gene: TRBV10-3
CDR3nt: TGTGCCATCAGTGGGGGAGGGACACAGAACACTGAAGCTTTCTTT
CDR3aa: CAISGGGTQNTEAFF

abundance: .
j_gene: TRBJ1-2
len: 14
d_gene: .
v_gene: TRBV19
CDR3nt: TGTGCCAGTACCCCATGGGTCCAAGAAAGTGGCTACACCTTC
CDR3aa: CASTPWVQESGYTF

abundance: .
j_gene: TRBJ2-5
len: 12
d_gene: .
v_gene: TRBV5-4
CDR3nt: TGTGCCAGCAGCTTGGGAATTGAGACCCAGTACTTC
CDR3aa: CASSLGIETQYF

abundance: .
j_gene: TRBJ1-5
len: 13
d_gene: .
v_gene: TRBV28
CDR3nt: TGTGCCAGCGAAAGGGCGAGCAATCAGCCCCAGCATTTT
CDR3aa: CASERASNQPQHF

abundance: few
j_gene: TRBJ2-7
len: 14
d_gene: .
v_gene: TRBV7-8
CDR3nt: TGTGCCAGCAGCGTCACGGGACCCTACTACGAGCAGTACTTC
CDR3aa: CASSVTGPYYEQYF

abundance: .
j_gene: TRBJ2-5
len: 15
d_gene: TRBD1
v_gene: TRBV29-1
CDR3nt: TGCAGCGTTAACCACAGGGGGCGTGATCAAGAGACCCAGTACTTC
CDR3aa: CSVNHRGRDQETQYF

abundance: .
j_gene: TRBJ2-7
len: 13
d_gene: .
v_gene: TRBV5-6
CDR3nt: TGTGCCAGCAGCTTGTTCAGGGCCTACGAGCAGTACTTC
CDR3aa: CASSLFRAYEQYF

abundance: .
j_gene: TRBJ2-7
len: 15
d_gene: TRBD2
v_gene: TRBV14
CDR3nt: TGTGCCAGCAGCCCCCTAGCGGGCGGGGCCTACGAGCAGTACTTC
CDR3aa: CASSPLAGGAYEQYF

abundance: .
j_gene: TRBJ2-3
len: 15
d_gene: .
v_gene: TRBV7-2
CDR3nt: TGTGCCAGCAGCTTTTCAGGTGTTGGGACAGATACGCAGTATTTT
CDR3aa: CASSFSGVGTDTQYF

abundance: .
j_gene: TRBJ1-2
len: 12
d_gene: .
v_gene: TRBV19
CDR3nt: TGTGCCAGTACCGACCTCAGAGCTGGCTACACCTTC
CDR3aa: CASTDLRAGYTF

abundance: .
j_gene: TRBJ2-1
len: 13
d_gene: .
v_gene: TRBV18
CDR3nt: TGTGCCAGCTCACCGAGCACCGTTAGTGAGCAGTTCTTC
CDR3aa: CASSPSTVSEQFF

abundance: .
j_gene: TRBJ1-4
len: 13
d_gene: .
v_gene: TRBV5-1
CDR3nt: TGCGCCAGCAGCTTAAGAACTAATGAAAAACTGTTTTTT
CDR3aa: CASSLRTNEKLFF

abundance: .
j_gene: TRBJ1-3
len: 12
d_gene: .
v_gene: TRBV10-3
CDR3nt: TGTGCCATCAGTAGCGGGGGAAACACCATATATTTT
CDR3aa: CAISSGGNTIYF

abundance: once
j_gene: TRBJ2-3
len: 12
d_gene: .
v_gene: TRBV6-6
CDR3nt: TGTGCCAGCAGTTACTTGAGGGGTACGCAGTATTTT
CDR3aa: CASSYLRGTQYF

abundance: .
j_gene: TRBJ2-5
len: 15
d_gene: .
v_gene: TRBV15
CDR3nt: TGTGCCACCAGCAGAGAATCGTCCTACCAAGAGACCCAGTACTTC
CDR3aa: CATSRESSYQETQYF

abundance: .
j_gene: TRBJ2-1
len: 17
d_gene: .
v_gene: TRBV25-1
CDR3nt: TGTGCCAGCAGTGAATCCCCGGGGATGAGCTCCTACAATGAGCAGTTCTTC
CDR3aa: CASSESPGMSSYNEQFF

abundance: .
j_gene: TRBJ1-5
len: 12
d_gene: .
v_gene: TRBV27
CDR3nt: TGTGCCAGTCAGGGGAGGAATCAGCCCCAGCATTTT
CDR3aa: CASQGRNQPQHF

abundance: .
j_gene: TRBJ1-1
len: 13
d_gene: .
v_gene: TRBV7-3
CDR3nt: TGTGCCAGCAGCTTAAGGCAGCGCACTGAAGCTTTCTTT
CDR3aa: CASSLRQRTEAFF

abundance: .
j_gene: TRBJ2-1
len: 14
d_gene: .
v_gene: TRBV5-1
CDR3nt: TGCGCCAGCAGCTTGGGAGCTAGTTACAATGAGCAGTTCTTC
CDR3aa: CASSLGASYNEQFF

abundance: .
j_gene: TRBJ2-1
len: 17
d_gene: .
v_gene: TRBV5-8
CDR3nt: TGTGCCAGCAGCTTCACGGCGGGACTGGTGTCCTACAATGAGCAGTTCTTC
CDR3aa: CASSFTAGLVSYNEQFF

abundance: .
j_gene: TRBJ2-7
len: 14
d_gene: .
v_gene: TRBV11-3
CDR3nt: TGTGCCAGCAGCTTAATGAGGTTTACCTACGAGCAGTACTTC
CDR3aa: CASSLMRFTYEQYF

abundance: .
j_gene: TRBJ2-2
len: 14
d_gene: TRBD1
v_gene: TRBV4-2
CDR3nt: TGTGCCAGCAGCTATGACAGGGACACCGGGGAGCTGTTTTTT
CDR3aa: CASSYDRDTGELFF

abundance: .
j_gene: TRBJ2-3
len: 13
d_gene: .
v_gene: TRBV6-1
CDR3nt: TGTGCCAGCAGTGCCTACAGGGAAGATACGCAGTATTTT
CDR3aa: CASSAYREDTQYF

abundance: .
j_gene: TRBJ2-3
len: 14
d_gene: .
v_gene: TRBV19
CDR3nt: TGTGCCAGTATAGGTCGCGTGAGCACAGATACGCAGTATTTT
CDR3aa: CASIGRVSTDTQYF

abundance: .
j_gene: TRBJ2-2
len: 17
d_gene: .
v_gene: TRBV7-6
CDR3nt: TGTGCCAGCAGTCGGCACCCGGGACGACTGAACACCGGGGAGCTGTTTTTT
CDR3aa: CASSRHPGRLNTGELFF

abundance: .
j_gene: TRBJ2-5
len: 15
d_gene: .
v_gene: TRBV7-9
CDR3nt: TGTGCCAGCAGCTTAGGAACGACAGTCCAAGAGACCCAGTACTTC
CDR3aa: CASSLGTTVQETQYF

abundance: .
j_gene: TRBJ1-1
len: 14
d_gene: .
v_gene: TRBV7-2
CDR3nt: TGTGCCAGCAGCTTAGACATCTCTGCAACTGAAGCTTTCTTT
CDR3aa: CASSLDISATEAFF

abundance: .
j_gene: TRBJ2-1
len: 15
d_gene: .
v_gene: TRBV28
CDR3nt: TGTGCCAGCAGTTTGGCTAGCGACTATCTCAATGAGCAGTTCTTC
CDR3aa: CASSLASDYLNEQFF

abundance: .
j_gene: TRBJ2-5
len: 12
d_gene: .
v_gene: TRBV28
CDR3nt: TGTGCCAGCAGTTTAGTCTGGGAGACCCAGTACTTC
CDR3aa: CASSLVWETQYF

abundance: .
j_gene: TRBJ2-2
len: 14
d_gene: .
v_gene: TRBV2
CDR3nt: TGTGCCAGCATTCCAGGGCTCGGCACCGGGGAGCTGTTTTTT
CDR3aa: CASIPGLGTGELFF

abundance: once
j_gene: TRBJ1-5
len: 16
d_gene: TRBD1
v_gene: TRBV10-3
CDR3nt: TGTGCCATCAGTGAGTCCGGCAGGGGGAGAGATCAGCCCCAGCATTTT
CDR3aa: CAISESGRGRDQPQHF

abundance: .
j_gene: TRBJ2-7
len: 14
d_gene: TRBD1
v_gene: TRBV5-1
CDR3nt: TGCGCCAGCTCGAACAGGGGGCCCTCCTACGAGCAGTACTTC
CDR3aa: CASSNRGPSYEQYF

abundance: .
j_gene: TRBJ1-1
len: 14
d_gene: .
v_gene: TRBV4-3
CDR3nt: TGCGCCAGCAGCCAAGTTGGACTGGTCACTGAAGCTTTCTTT
CDR3aa: CASSQVGLVTEAFF

abundance: .
j_gene: TRBJ2-1
len: 13
d_gene: .
v_gene: TRBV5-4
CDR3nt: TGTGCCAGCAGCTTGGAAAGCAGAAATGAGCAGTTCTTC
CDR3aa: CASSLESRNEQFF

abundance: .
j_gene: TRBJ2-1
len: 15
d_gene: .
v_gene: TRBV6-1
CDR3nt: TGTGCCTCCCACGTGTCCGGGAGTACCTACAATGAGCAGTTCTTC
CDR3aa: CASHVSGSTYNEQFF

abundance: .
j_gene: TRBJ1-2
len: 12
d_gene: .
v_gene: TRBV5-8
CDR3nt: TGTGCCAGCAGCTTGGGGCAGGGTGGCTACACCTTC
CDR3aa: CASSLGQGGYTF

abundance: .
j_gene: TRBJ2-3
len: 12
d_gene: .
v_gene: TRBV11-2
CDR3nt: TGTGCCAGCAGCTTTTATAAGGAATCGCAGTATTTT
CDR3aa: CASSFYKESQYF